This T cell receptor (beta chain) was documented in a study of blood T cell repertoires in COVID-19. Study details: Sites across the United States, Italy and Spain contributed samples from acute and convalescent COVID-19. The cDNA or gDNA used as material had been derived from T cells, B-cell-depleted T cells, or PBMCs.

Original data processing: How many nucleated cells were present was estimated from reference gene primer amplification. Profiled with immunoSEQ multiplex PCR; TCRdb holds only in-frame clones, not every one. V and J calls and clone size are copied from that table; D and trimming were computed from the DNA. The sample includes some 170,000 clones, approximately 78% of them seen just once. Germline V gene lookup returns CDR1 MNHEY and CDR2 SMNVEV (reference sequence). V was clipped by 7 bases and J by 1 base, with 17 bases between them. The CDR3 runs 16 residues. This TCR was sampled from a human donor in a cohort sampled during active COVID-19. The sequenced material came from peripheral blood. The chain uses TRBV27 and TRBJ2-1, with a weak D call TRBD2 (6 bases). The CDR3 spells CASTPSRGESYNEQFF. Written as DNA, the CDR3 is TGTGCCAGCACCCCAAGCCGCGGGGAGTCCTACAATGAGCAGTTCTTC.